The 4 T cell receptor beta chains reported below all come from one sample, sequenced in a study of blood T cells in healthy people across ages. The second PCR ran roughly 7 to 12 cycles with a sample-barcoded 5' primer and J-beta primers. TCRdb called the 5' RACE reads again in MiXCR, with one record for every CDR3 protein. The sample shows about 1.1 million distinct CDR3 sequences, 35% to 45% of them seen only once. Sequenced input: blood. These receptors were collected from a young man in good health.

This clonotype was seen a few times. The CDR3 region is CASSLVGQAETQYF. DNA of the CDR3: TGTGCCAGCAGCTTAGTCGGCCAGGCGGAGACCCAGTACTTC. The genes are TRBV11-2 and TRBJ2-5; no definite D call. From germline, CDR1 is SGHAT and CDR2 FQNNGV. CDR3 length: 14 amino acids. Trimming took off 1 base at V and 5 bases at J, with 11 bases between the two ends.

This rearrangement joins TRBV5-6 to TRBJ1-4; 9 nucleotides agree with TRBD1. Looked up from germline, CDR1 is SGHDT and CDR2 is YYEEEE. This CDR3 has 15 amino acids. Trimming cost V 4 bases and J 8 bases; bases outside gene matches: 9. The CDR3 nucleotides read TGTGCCAGCAGCCCTATGGGACAGGGCGGGGAAAAACTGTTTTTT. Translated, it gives CASSPMGQGGEKLFF.

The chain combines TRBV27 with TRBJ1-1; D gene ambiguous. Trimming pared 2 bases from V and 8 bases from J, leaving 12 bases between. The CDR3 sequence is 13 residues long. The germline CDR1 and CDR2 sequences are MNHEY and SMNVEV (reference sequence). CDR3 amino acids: CASSLRARGEAFF. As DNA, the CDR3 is TGTGCCAGCAGTTTAAGGGCCCGGGGAGAAGCTTTCTTT.

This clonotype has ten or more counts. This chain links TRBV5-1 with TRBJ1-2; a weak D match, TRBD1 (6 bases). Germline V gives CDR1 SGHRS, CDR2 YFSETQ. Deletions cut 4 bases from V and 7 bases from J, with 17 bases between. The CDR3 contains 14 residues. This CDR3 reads CASSISTGKAGYTF. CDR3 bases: TGCGCCAGCAGCATATCAACAGGGAAGGCTGGCTACACCTTC.